Each of the 17 T cell receptor beta chains below was sequenced from the same sample in a study of blood T cell repertoires in COVID-19. Assay used: immunoSEQ multiplex PCR; TCRdb lists only in-frame clones, some missing. This sample carries 380,000 or so clones, 70% to 85% of them seen once, and the ten largest clones take roughly 1.2%. The sample consisted of peripheral blood. These receptors were collected from a human donor with acute or convalescent COVID-19. The donor label of this sample is uncertain.

The DNA of the CDR3 is TGTGCCATCAGTGAGTCTGAAGGGGCCCAAGAGACCCAGTACTTC. Its translation: CAISESEGAQETQYF. The chain couples TRBV10-3 to TRBJ2-5; TRBD1 is a possible D gene (5 bases). CDR1 is ENHRY and CDR2 is SYGVKD in the germline V gene. CDR3 length: 15 amino acids. V gave up 0 bases and J gave up 1 base, with 9 bases separating them.

This clone was detected only once. The J gene is TRBJ2-6, the V gene TRBV19; 10 bases are shared with TRBD2. The CDR3 has 17 amino acids. Germline-derived CDR1 and CDR2 are LNHDA and SQIVND (reference sequence). J gave up 2 bases and V 8 bases, and 9 bases lay outside the gene matches. This CDR3 reads CASGTRTSGAGANVLTF. The CDR3 DNA reads as TGTGCCAGTGGAACGAGGACTAGCGGAGCTGGGGCCAACGTCCTGACTTTC.

The chain links TRBV25-1 to TRBJ1-4, with D possibly being TRBD1 (5 bases). The germline CDR1 and CDR2 sequences are MGHDK and SYGVNS. The CDR3 length is 13 residues. The V end was cut by 4 bases, the J end by 6 bases, with 9 bases between. This chain's CDR3 is CASSGQNHEKLFF. The CDR3 DNA reads as TGTGCCAGCAGTGGACAGAACCATGAAAAACTGTTTTTT.

The table lists this clone with a count of one. The chain employs TRBV28 and TRBJ1-2, with 8 bases matching TRBD1. The CDR3 is 15 amino acids. The germline CDR1 and CDR2 sequences are MDHEN and SYDVKM. V gave up 3 bases and J gave up 1 base; unmatched junction bases: 4. The CDR3 here is CASSFGDRLNYGYTF. DNA of the CDR3: TGTGCCAGCAGTTTTGGGGACAGGCTTAACTATGGCTACACCTTC.

The rearrangement joins TRBV5-5 to TRBJ2-1, with D maybe TRBD1 (6 bases). V was pared by 3 bases and J by 0 bases, with 10 bases between. The CDR3 is 15 amino acids. Per germline, CDR1 SGHKS and CDR2 YYEKEE (reference sequence). The CDR3 is CASSSDSNSYNEQFF. The CDR3 DNA reads as TGTGCCAGCAGCTCGGACAGCAACTCCTACAATGAGCAGTTCTTC.

J is TRBJ2-1 and V is TRBV28, with D possibly TRBD2 on 7 matching bases. Germline V gives CDR1 MDHEN, CDR2 SYDVKM. The CDR3 has 14 residues. V lost 8 bases to trimming and J lost 3 bases, with 14 bases between them. CDR3 sequence (DNA): TGTGCCAGCTTCTGGGGGGGGCACTACAATGAGCAGTTCTTC. This translates into CASFWGGHYNEQFF.

CDR3 sequence (DNA): TGTGCCAGCCAACGTCTTCGGGAGAACACTGAAGCTTTCTTT. Its translation is CASQRLRENTEAFF. The V gene is TRBV14, the J gene TRBJ1-1; no reliable D call. Germline CDR1 and CDR2: SGHDN and FVKESK. The CDR3 length is 14 residues. V lost 8 bases and J lost 1, with 14 bases in between.

This chain connects TRBV5-1 to TRBJ2-2; the match to TRBD1 covers 7 bases. The V gene's germline CDR1 is SGHRS and CDR2 YFSETQ. The CDR3 totals 15 residues. J lost 4 bases, V lost 1 base, and 4 bases had no gene match. CDR3 in amino acids: CASSLTGAITGELFF. CDR3 nucleotides: TGCGCCAGCAGCTTGACAGGGGCGATCACCGGGGAGCTGTTTTTT.

The V and J genes are TRBV19 and TRBJ1-5; D perhaps matches TRBD1 (5 bases). Germline-derived CDR1 and CDR2 are LNHDA and SQIVND (reference sequence). Trimming removed 3 bases at V and 2 bases at J, with 14 bases between. The CDR3 sequence is 16 residues long. The CDR3 loop is CASSIGGAGGNQPQHF. DNA of the CDR3: TGTGCCAGTAGTATCGGAGGGGCGGGAGGCAATCAGCCCCAGCATTTT.

V is TRBV28 and J is TRBJ1-2, with 7 bases lining up with TRBD1. This CDR3 is 14 amino acids long. Trimming took 7 bases from V and 0 from J; bases not matched to a gene: 5. The V gene's germline CDR1 is MDHEN and CDR2 SYDVKM. CDR3 region: CASIIGQANYGYTF. The DNA of the CDR3 is TGTGCCAGCATTATCGGACAGGCTAACTATGGCTACACCTTC.

By proportion, this clone is large. The rearrangement joins TRBV6-5 to TRBJ1-5, with TRBD1 matching 9 bases. This CDR3 contains 16 residues. The V gene end was trimmed by 2 bases and the J gene end by 7 bases; junction bases not matched to a gene: 9. Germline CDR1 MNHEY, CDR2 SVGAGI. DNA for the CDR3: TGTGCCAGCAGTTACGGGAAGGGACAGGGCCTACAGCCCCAGCATTTT. Amino acids: CASSYGKGQGLQPQHF.

Only one count was recorded for this clone. The CDR3 sequence: CASNTGGRLKETQYF. CDR3 bases: TGTGCCAGCAACACAGGGGGTCGGCTTAAAGAGACCCAGTACTTC. The gene calls are TRBV9 and TRBJ2-5, with 8 nucleotides matching TRBD1. J was trimmed by 3 bases and V by 6 bases; bases with no gene match: 10. The CDR3 is 15 amino acids. The germline CDR1 and CDR2 sequences are SGDLS and YYNGEE.

The CDR3 DNA follows: TGTGCCAGCATCGTTCGACAGACCCGGAACACTGAAGCTTTCTTT. As protein: CASIVRQTRNTEAFF. J is TRBJ1-1 and V is TRBV2, with D possibly matching TRBD1 (5 bases). The CDR3 is 15 amino acids. The germline gives CDR1 SNHLY, CDR2 FYNNEI. V dropped 7 bases and J dropped 1 base, with 16 bases sitting between them.

This chain joins TRBV5-8 and TRBJ2-1; possibly TRBD2 for D (6 bases). With 4 bases removed from V and 12 bases from J, the gap between germline ends came to 20 bases. The CDR3 has 14 amino acids. The V gene's germline CDR1 is SGHTS and CDR2 YDEGEE. The CDR3 loop reads CASSPPGLPYMQFF. In DNA form, the CDR3 reads TGTGCCAGCAGCCCCCCGGGACTCCCCTATATGCAGTTCTTC.

The chain uses TRBV19 and TRBJ2-1; TRBD2 might be the D (5 bases). CDR3 length equals 15 residues. Trimming shortened V by 7 bases and J by 1 base, and 14 bases separated the two germline ends. Germline V gene sequence: CDR1 LNHDA, CDR2 SQIVND (reference sequence). CDR3 coding DNA: TGTGCCAGTACGTTATCTACTAGATCCTACAATGAGCAGTTCTTC. Residues: CASTLSTRSYNEQFF.

The chain couples TRBV7-8 to TRBJ2-7; 7 nucleotides line up with TRBD1. Germline-derived CDR1 and CDR2 are SGHVS and FQNEAQ. The CDR3 spans 13 residues. The V and J ends lost 5 bases and 4 bases, in that order; junction bases with no gene match: 5. As DNA, the CDR3 is TGTGCCAGCAGCCCGACAGGGATGTACGAGCAGTACTTC. This translates into CASSPTGMYEQYF.

The chain is built from TRBV18 and TRBJ2-7, with 7 bases matching TRBD1. The ends lost 0 bases at V and 0 bases at J; junction bases unmatched: 2. CDR1 is KGHSH and CDR2 is LQKENI in the germline V gene. The CDR3 loop spans 15 amino acids. The CDR3 nucleotides read TGTGCCAGCTCACCACCCGGGACAGACTCCTACGAGCAGTACTTC. The encoded protein is CASSPPGTDSYEQYF.